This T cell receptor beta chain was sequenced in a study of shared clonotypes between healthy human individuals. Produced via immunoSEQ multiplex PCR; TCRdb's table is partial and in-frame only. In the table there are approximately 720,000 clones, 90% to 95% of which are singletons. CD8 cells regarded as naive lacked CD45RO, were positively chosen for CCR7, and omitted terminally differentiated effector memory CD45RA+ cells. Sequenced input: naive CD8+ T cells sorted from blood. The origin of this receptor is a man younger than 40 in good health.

CDR3 protein: CASSLLTGSNQPQHF. CDR3 DNA: TGTGCCAGCAGCTTGTTGACAGGGTCAAATCAGCCCCAGCATTTT. The chain combines TRBV7-6 with TRBJ1-5; 7 bases match TRBD1. Trimming removed 3 bases from V and 4 bases from J; junction bases left unmatched: 6. CDR1 is SGHVS, CDR2 FNYEAQ, per germline. The CDR3 totals 15 residues.